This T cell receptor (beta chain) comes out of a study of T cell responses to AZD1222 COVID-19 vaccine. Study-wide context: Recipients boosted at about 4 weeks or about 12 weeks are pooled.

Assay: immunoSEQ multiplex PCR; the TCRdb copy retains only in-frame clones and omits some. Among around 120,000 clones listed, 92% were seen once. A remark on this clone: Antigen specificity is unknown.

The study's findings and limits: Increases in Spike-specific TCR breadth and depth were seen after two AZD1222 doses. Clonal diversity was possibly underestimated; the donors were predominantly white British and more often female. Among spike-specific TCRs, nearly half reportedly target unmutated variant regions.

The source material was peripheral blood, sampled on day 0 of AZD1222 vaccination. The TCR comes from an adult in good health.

The CDR3 nucleotides read TGTGCCAGCAGCTGGGCTTGGGCGGACCAAGAGACCCAGTACTTC. This translates into CASSWAWADQETQYF. The chain uses TRBV11-3 and TRBJ2-5; D not resolved. The CDR3 length is 15 residues. V shed 4 bases and J shed 0 bases, with 12 bases lying between them. Germline V CDR1 and CDR2: SGHNT, YENEEA.